The present T cell receptor beta chain was sequenced within a study of Ad26.COV2.S vaccination and SARS-CoV-2 variants. Study details: Enrollment placed the donor in the COV1001 Ad26.COV2.S trial arm. Overall study findings and caveats: With respect to non-spike TCR breadth, vaccine and placebo recipients were similar.

A word on this clone: The antigen is not known. The sample contains more than one DNA sequence encoding this CDR3.

Germline V lookup: CDR1 MDHEN, CDR2 SYDVKM. The CDR3 is 17 amino acids. The V and J ends lost 3 bases and 2 bases respectively, with 19 bases between them. The data were produced by immunoSEQ multiplex PCR, yet TCRdb's version contains in-frame clones alone and is incomplete. The sample records 400,000 to 500,000 clones, 70% to 90% being singletons. As to treatment: around 19 received Ad26.COV2.S at low or high dose, single or two shots; roughly five received placebo; per-sample allocation not given. Each sample was drawn 63 days after the first injection (of vaccine or placebo). The clonotype originates from a person aged 18-60 years who received the Ad26.COV2.S COVID-19 vaccine or a placebo. The sequenced sample was peripheral blood, obtained in a trial of Ad26.COV2.S vaccine versus placebo. This chain joins TRBV28 and TRBJ1-2; tentative D call: TRBD1 (5 bases). CDR3 nucleotides: TGTGCCAGCAGTTTTAGTAAACAGGCCGAGATGAACTATGGCTACACCTTC. As protein: CASSFSKQAEMNYGYTF.